The present T cell receptor (beta chain) was sequenced within a study of T-cell reconstitution after alpha-beta-depleted transplantation in children. Findings and caveats of the study: T-cell numbers and diversity, one year after transplant, stemmed largely from T cells that were newly produced. Two months or so post-transplant, alpha-beta T cells reportedly derived from several hundred expanded graft clones. Several patients had high TCRbeta diversity at day 60; it came from surviving recipient T cells and thymic progenitors.

Note on this clonotype: What it binds is unknown.

Germline lookup yields CDR1 SEHNR and CDR2 FQNEAQ (reference sequence). The CDR3 spans 15 residues. Trimming took off 1 base at V and 0 bases at J, with 10 bases between the two ends. Unique molecular identifiers featured in how the TCRbeta library was prepared. TCRdb re-derived calls from the PCR reads in MiXCR, one entry per CDR3 protein. The sample gives about 98,000 distinct CDR3 sequences, 20% to 25% of which show up once; over 20% is in the top ten. The TCR sequence derives from a boy aged 2 to 10 with acute lymphoblastic leukemia, due to receive a stem cell transplant. The sample in question was PBMCs, obtained before TCRalphabeta/CD19-depleted stem cell transplant. The chain joins TRBV7-9 to TRBJ2-7, with D perhaps matching TRBD1 or TRBD2 (5 bases each). The CDR3 DNA follows: TGTGCCAGCAGCTTAGTGGGACCCACCTCCTACGAGCAGTACTTC. It is translated as CASSLVGPTSYEQYF.